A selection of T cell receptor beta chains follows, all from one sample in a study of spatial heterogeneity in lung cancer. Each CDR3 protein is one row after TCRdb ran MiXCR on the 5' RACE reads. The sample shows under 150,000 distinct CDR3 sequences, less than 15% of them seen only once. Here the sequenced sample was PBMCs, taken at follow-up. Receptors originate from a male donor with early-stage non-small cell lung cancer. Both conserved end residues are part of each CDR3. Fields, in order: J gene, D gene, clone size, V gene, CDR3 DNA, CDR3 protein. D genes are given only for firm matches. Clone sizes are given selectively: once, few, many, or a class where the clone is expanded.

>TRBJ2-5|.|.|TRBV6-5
TGTGCCAGCAGTTTCGGACAGACGAGGGCCCAAGAGACCCAGTACTTC
CASSFGQTRAQETQYF
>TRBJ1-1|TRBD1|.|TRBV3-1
TGTGCCAGCAGCCAAGATCACAGGGGGAGGAACACTGAAGCTTTCTTT
CASSQDHRGRNTEAFF
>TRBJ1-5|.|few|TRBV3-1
TGTGCCAGCAGCCAAGCCAGGGATCAGCCCCAGCATTTT
CASSQARDQPQHF
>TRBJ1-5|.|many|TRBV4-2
TGTGCCAGCAGCCAAGATCATATGGGGGCAGGACAGCCCCAGCATTTT
CASSQDHMGAGQPQHF
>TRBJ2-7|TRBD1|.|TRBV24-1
TGTGCCACCAGTGACTCTACAGGGGGCCACGAGCAGTACTTC
CATSDSTGGHEQYF
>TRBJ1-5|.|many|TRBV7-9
TGTGCCAGCAGCCCGGAGGGCAATCAGCCCCAGCATTTT
CASSPEGNQPQHF
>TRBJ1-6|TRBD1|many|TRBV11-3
TGTGCCAGCAGCCATGGACAGGGGCTTATGAATTCACCCCTCCACTTT
CASSHGQGLMNSPLHF
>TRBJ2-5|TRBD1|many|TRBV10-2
TGCGCCAGCAGTGAAGACAGGGCAAAAATTCACTTC
CASSEDRAKIHF
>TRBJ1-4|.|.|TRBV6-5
TGTGCCAGCAGTTACCGGGGCTCTGATGAAAAACTGTTTTTT
CASSYRGSDEKLFF
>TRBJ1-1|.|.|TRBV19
TGTGCCAGTAATCCGAGTTCTTCGGGGGCGCGCAACACTGAAGCTTTCTTT
CASNPSSSGARNTEAFF
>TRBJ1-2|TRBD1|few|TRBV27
TGTGCCAGCAGTTTATACGGGACAGGGGCTACCCGCTATGGCTACACCTTC
CASSLYGTGATRYGYTF
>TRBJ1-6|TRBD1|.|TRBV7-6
TGTGCCAGCAGCTTAGCGCAGGGGGGTAGATCACCCCTCCACTTT
CASSLAQGGRSPLHF
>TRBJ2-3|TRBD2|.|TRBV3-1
TGTGCCAGCAGCCCGACTAGCGGCGCGGTAGATACGCAGTATTTT
CASSPTSGAVDTQYF
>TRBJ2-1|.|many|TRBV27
TGTGCCAGCAGTTTTTCCAATGAGCAGTTCTTC
CASSFSNEQFF
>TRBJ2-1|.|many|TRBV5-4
TGTGCCAGCAGCTCATTAAGCGGGCCCTACAATGAGCAGTTCTTC
CASSSLSGPYNEQFF
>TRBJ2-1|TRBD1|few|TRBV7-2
TGTGCCAGCAGCTCAAACGGACAGGGATCCTACAATGAGCAGTTCTTC
CASSSNGQGSYNEQFF
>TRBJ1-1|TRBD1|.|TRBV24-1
TGTGCCACCAGGGGAGACAGGGAAGAAGCTTTCTTT
CATRGDREEAFF
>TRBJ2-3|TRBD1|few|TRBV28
TGTGCCAGCAGCTTAAAACAGGGGTATACGCAGTATTTT
CASSLKQGYTQYF
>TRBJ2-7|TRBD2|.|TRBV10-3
TGTGCCATCCGCGGGGGGTCCTCCTACGAGCAGTACTTC
CAIRGGSSYEQYF
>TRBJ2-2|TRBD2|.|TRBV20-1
TGCAGTGCTAGGGGTAGCGGGGGGAACACCGGGGAGCTGTTTTTT
CSARGSGGNTGELFF
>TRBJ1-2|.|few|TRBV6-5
TGTGCCAGCAGTTACTGGGCAGGGTCCCATGACTACACCTTC
CASSYWAGSHDYTF
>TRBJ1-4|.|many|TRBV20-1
TGCATTTGCCGTTCGGCTGAAAAACTGTTTTTT
CICRSAEKLFF